A single sample is the source of the 8 T cell receptor beta chains below, sequenced in a study (dated by TCRdb to 2016 to 2017). The reads were generated on an Illumina HiSeq 2500. The raw public reads went through TCRdb reprocessing: fastp at Q25, MiXCR clone calling, in-frame beta chains kept. Each entry merges the rows of one CDR3 protein and shows their most common DNA and genes. The sample profile shows about 1,800 distinct CDR3 sequences; about 27% of them were found once. The top ten constitute approximately 6% of the sample. Input material: CD8+ T cells (not recorded whether cultured). The origin of the receptors is a female donor.

This clonotype is judged medium-sized. The genes are TRBV7-9 and TRBJ2-7; possible D gene TRBD1, 5 bases. Trimming cost V 4 bases and J 5 bases, with 9 bases left between them. This CDR3 is built from 12 residues. Germline V gives CDR1 SEHNR, CDR2 FQNEAQ (reference sequence). CDR3 in DNA: TGTGCCAGCAGCTATACAGGAGACGAGCAGTACTTC. Residues: CASSYTGDEQYF. Variable domain in full (rest from reference TRBV7-9 and TRBJ2-7): DTGVSQNPRHKITKRGQNVTFRCDPISEHNRLYWYRQTLGQGPEFLTYFQNEAQLEKSRLLSDRFSAERPKGSFSTLEIQRTEQGDSAMYLCASSYTGDEQYFGPGTRLTVT.

By sample share, this clonotype is large. V and J are TRBV19 and TRBJ2-1, with D tentatively TRBD2 (6 bases). The germline CDR1 and CDR2 sequences are LNHDA and SQIVND (reference sequence). The CDR3 runs to 15 residues. Deletions cut 6 bases from V and 2 bases from J, with 14 bases between. The CDR3 here is CASRADGSAYNEQFF. CDR3 DNA: TGTGCCAGTAGAGCTGACGGGAGTGCCTACAATGAGCAGTTCTTC.

Sample share makes this clonotype medium-sized. The J gene is TRBJ2-1, the V gene TRBV7-9; D is ambiguous. This CDR3 is built from 12 residues. CDR1 is SEHNR and CDR2 is FQNEAQ in the germline V gene (reference sequence). The germline V and J ends were trimmed by 3 bases and 5 bases, with 5 bases remaining between them. CDR3 sequence (DNA): TGTGCCAGCAGCTTTGGGAACAATGAGCAGTTCTTC. Encoded protein: CASSFGNNEQFF.

This clonotype ranks as medium-sized. V usage is TRBV30 and J usage is TRBJ1-1; D uncertain. CDR1 GTSNPN and CDR2 SVGIG come from the germline V gene (reference sequence). V lost 2 bases to trimming and J lost 2 bases, with 9 bases between them. The CDR3 is 13 residues long. In nucleotides, the CDR3 is TGTGCCTGGAGTCTCACTATAAACACTGAAGCTTTCTTT. Its protein is CAWSLTINTEAFF.

In this sample, this clonotype is large (0.1 to 1%). The rearrangement uses TRBV24-1 and TRBJ2-2; no definite D call. V was pared by 5 bases and J by 1 base, with 4 bases between. Germline CDR1 reads KGHDR; CDR2 reads SFDVKD. The CDR3 extends over 13 amino acids. The CDR3 spells CATSAGNTGELFF. For the CDR3, the DNA is TGTGCCACCAGTGCGGGGAACACCGGGGAGCTGTTTTTT.

This clonotype is medium-sized (0.01 to 0.1%) in the sample. The chain is built from TRBV6-6 and TRBJ1-1, with TRBD1 as a possible D gene (5 bases). Germline V gene sequence: CDR1 MNHNY, CDR2 SVGAGI (reference sequence). V lost 6 bases, J lost 6 bases, and 17 bases lay in between. There are 14 residues in the CDR3. DNA of the CDR3: TGTGCCAGCAGCGAGCCACAGGAGGGCCCTGAAGCTTTCTTT. Amino acids: CASSEPQEGPEAFF.

CDR3 protein: CSAVHRAYNEQFF. For the CDR3, the DNA is TGCAGTGCCGTCCACAGGGCCTACAATGAGCAGTTCTTC. The chain uses TRBV20-1 and TRBJ2-1, with D perhaps matching TRBD1 (6 bases). Trimming removed 6 bases from V and 2 bases from J, with 11 bases in between. The CDR3 consists of 13 residues. In germline, CDR1 is DFQATT, CDR2 SNEGSKA (reference sequence).

J is TRBJ2-7 and V is TRBV6-2 or TRBV6-3; D is perhaps TRBD2 (6 bases). CDR3 length equals 16 residues. Trimming took off 0 bases at V and 4 bases at J, with 16 bases between the two ends. Germline V gene sequence: CDR1 MNHEY, CDR2 SVGEGT. CDR3 region: CASSYSTPGGVYEQYF. Here the CDR3 DNA reads TGTGCCAGCAGTTACTCTACGCCCGGCGGGGTTTACGAGCAGTACTTC.